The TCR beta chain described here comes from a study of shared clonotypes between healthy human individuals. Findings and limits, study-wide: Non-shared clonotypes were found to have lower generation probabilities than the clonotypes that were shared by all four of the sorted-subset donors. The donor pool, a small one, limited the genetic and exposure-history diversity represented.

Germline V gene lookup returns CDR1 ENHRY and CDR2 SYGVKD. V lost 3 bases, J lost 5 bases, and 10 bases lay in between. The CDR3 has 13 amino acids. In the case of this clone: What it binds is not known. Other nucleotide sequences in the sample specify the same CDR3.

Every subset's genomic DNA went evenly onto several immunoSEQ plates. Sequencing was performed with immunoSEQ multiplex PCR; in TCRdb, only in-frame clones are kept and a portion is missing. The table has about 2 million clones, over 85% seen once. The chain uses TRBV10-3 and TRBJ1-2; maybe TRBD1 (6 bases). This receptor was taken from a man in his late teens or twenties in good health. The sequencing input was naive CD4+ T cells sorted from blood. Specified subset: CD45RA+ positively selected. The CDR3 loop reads CAISEGGPYGYTF. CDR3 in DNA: TGTGCCATCAGTGAAGGGGGGCCATATGGCTACACCTTC.